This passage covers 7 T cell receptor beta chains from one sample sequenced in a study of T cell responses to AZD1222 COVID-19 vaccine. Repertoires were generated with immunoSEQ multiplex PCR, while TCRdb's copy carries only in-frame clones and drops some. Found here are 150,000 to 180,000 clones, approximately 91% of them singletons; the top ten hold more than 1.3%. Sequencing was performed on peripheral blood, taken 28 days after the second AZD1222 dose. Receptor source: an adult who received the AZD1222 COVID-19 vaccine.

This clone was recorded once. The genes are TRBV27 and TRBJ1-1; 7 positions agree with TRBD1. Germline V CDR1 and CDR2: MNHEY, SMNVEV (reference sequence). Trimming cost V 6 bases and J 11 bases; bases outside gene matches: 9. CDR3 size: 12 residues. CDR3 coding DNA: TGTGCCAGCAGCAACAGGGGAGTGAAGGCTTTCTTT. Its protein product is CASSNRGVKAFF.

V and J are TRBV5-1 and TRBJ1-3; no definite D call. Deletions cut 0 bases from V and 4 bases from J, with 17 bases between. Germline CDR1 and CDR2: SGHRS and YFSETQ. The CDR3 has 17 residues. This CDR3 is CASSLALRGAGGNTIYF. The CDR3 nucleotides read TGCGCCAGCAGCTTGGCCCTTCGGGGAGCGGGGGGAAACACCATATATTTT.

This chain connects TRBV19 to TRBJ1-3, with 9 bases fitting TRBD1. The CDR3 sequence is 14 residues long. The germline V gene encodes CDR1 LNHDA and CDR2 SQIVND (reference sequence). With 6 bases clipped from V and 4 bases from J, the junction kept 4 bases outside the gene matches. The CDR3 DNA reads TGTGCCAGTAGACCGGGACAGGGAGGAAACACCATATATTTT. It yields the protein CASRPGQGGNTIYF.

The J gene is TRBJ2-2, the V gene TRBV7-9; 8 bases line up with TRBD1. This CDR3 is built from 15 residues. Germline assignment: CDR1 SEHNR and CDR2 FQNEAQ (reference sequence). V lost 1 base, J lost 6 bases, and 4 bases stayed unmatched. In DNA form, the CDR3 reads TGTGCCAGCAGCTTAGGGACAGGGTTGGCCGGGGAGCTGTTTTTT. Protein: CASSLGTGLAGELFF.

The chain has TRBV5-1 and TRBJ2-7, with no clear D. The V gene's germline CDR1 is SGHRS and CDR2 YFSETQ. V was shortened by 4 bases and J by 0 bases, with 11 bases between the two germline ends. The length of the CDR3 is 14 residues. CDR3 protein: CASSTGRTSYEQYF. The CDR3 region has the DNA TGCGCCAGCAGCACCGGACGGACCTCCTACGAGCAGTACTTC. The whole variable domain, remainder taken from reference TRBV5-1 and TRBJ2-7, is KAGVTQTPRYLIKTRGQQVTLSCSPISGHRSVSWYQQTPGQGLQFLFEYFSETQRNKGNFPGRFSGRQFSNSRSEMNVSTLELGDSALYLCASSTGRTSYEQYFGPGTRLTVT.

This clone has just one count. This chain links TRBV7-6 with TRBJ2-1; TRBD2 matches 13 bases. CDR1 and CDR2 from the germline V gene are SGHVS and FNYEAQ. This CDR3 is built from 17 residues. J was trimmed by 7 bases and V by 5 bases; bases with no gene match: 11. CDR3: CASSLRLTSGGPNEQFF. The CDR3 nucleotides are TGTGCCAGCAGCCTCCGCCTGACTAGCGGGGGGCCTAATGAGCAGTTCTTC.

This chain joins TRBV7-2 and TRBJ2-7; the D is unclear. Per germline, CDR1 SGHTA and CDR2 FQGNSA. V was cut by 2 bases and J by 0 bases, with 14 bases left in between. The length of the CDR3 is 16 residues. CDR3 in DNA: TGTGCCAGCAGCTTATCGGGCACCGCGAGCTCCTACGAGCAGTACTTC. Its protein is CASSLSGTASSYEQYF. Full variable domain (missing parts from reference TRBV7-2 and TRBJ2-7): GAGVSQSPSNKVTEKGKDVELRCDPISGHTALYWYRQSLGQGLEFLIYFQGNSAPDKSGLPSDRFSAERTGGSVSTLTIQRTQQEDSAVYLCASSLSGTASSYEQYFGPGTRLTVT.